This T cell receptor (beta chain) was sequenced during a study of blood T cell repertoires in COVID-19. Ages ranged from roughly 18 to 100 years, with residence in 24 US areas. In assigning cohorts, the study relied on participant-reported clinical history. The assay was immunoSEQ multiplex PCR, and TCRdb's table has in-frame clones only and misses some. The sample includes approximately 220,000 clones, roughly 80% of them seen just once. The clonotype was recovered from a woman aged 40 to 55 with acute COVID-19. The specimen sequenced was PBMCs or T cells enriched from blood (not recorded which).

CDR3 bases: TGTGCCACCAGCAGAGATCCCCCCGGGAGTTTCTTCGGGGAGCAGTACTTC. This translates into CATSRDPPGSFFGEQYF. The chain couples TRBV15 to TRBJ2-7, with a tentative D call TRBD2 (6 bases). With 0 bases removed from V and 7 bases from J, the gap between germline ends came to 22 bases. The CDR3 spans 17 residues. Germline V CDR1 and CDR2: LNHNV, YYDKDF (reference sequence).